This TCR beta chain appears in the sequencing data of a study of T cell responses to AZD1222 COVID-19 vaccine. Per germline, CDR1 SGHKS and CDR2 YYEKEE (reference sequence). The CDR3 totals 15 residues. Trimming took off 3 bases at V and 3 bases at J, with 16 bases between the two ends. Assay: immunoSEQ multiplex PCR; the TCRdb copy retains only in-frame clones and omits some. This repertoire shows 90,000 to 150,000 clones, roughly nine tenths found once; its top ten account for around 4.3%. Findings and caveats of the study: Females made up more of the donors, who were largely white British, and clonal diversity may have come out too low.

In regard to this clone: Antigen unknown.

The material sequenced was peripheral blood, taken on day 0 of AZD1222 vaccination. The TCR originated in an adult in good health. The gene calls are TRBV5-5 and TRBJ2-7; perhaps TRBD2 as D (6 bases). Here the CDR3 DNA reads TGTGCCAGCAGCTCGGGTCCGGGACTGAACTACGAGCAGTACTTC. It is translated as CASSSGPGLNYEQYF. The whole variable domain, filled in from reference TRBV5-5 and TRBJ2-7, reads DAGVTQSPTHLIKTRGQQVTLRCSPISGHKSVSWYQQVLGQGPQFIFQYYEKEERGRGNFPDRFSARQFPNYSSELNVNALLLGDSALYLCASSSGPGLNYEQYFGPGTRLTVT.